These 16 T cell receptor beta chains were sequenced from one sample in a study of persistence of HIV-infected CD4 T cells. The libraries were made with immunoSEQ version 4 in survey mode. Assay used: immunoSEQ multiplex PCR; TCRdb lists only in-frame clones, some missing. The sample lists tens of thousands of clones; roughly 77% were seen once. For these TCRs, the target antigens are not known. An overlapping HIV-1 Gag peptide pool stimulated these cells at 0.85 to 1 ug/peptide/mL. Sorted nonresponding memory CD4+ T cells were CD40L-negative, CD69-negative, CD45RO-high. The sample here was CD4+ T cells sorted from PBMCs after approximately 19-hour stimulation, taken from a patient who received antiretroviral therapy. These receptors originate from an adult man with HIV who was CMV-seropositive.

V usage is TRBV9 and J usage is TRBJ2-7; TRBD2 is a possible D gene (5 bases). The length of the CDR3 is 13 residues. With 2 bases removed from V and 5 bases from J, the gap between germline ends came to 11 bases. Germline assignment: CDR1 SGDLS and CDR2 YYNGEE. The CDR3 nucleotides are TGTGCCAGCAGCGTTGGGCCGGGGAACGAGCAGTACTTC. Protein product: CASSVGPGNEQYF. Using reference TRBV9 and TRBJ2-7 for the parts outside the CDR3, the full variable domain is DSGVTQTPKHLITATGQRVTLRCSPRSGDLSVYWYQQSLDQGLQFLIQYYNGEERAKGNILERFSAQQFPDLHSELNLSSLELGDSALYFCASSVGPGNEQYFGPGTRLTVT.

DNA of the CDR3: TGTGCCAGCAGCGTAGCCGGCGGGGTAAACAATGAGCAGTTCTTC. This sequence encodes CASSVAGGVNNEQFF. The chain links TRBV9 to TRBJ2-1; D may be TRBD2 (6 bases). The CDR3 runs to 15 residues. With 0 bases removed from V and 5 bases from J, the gap between germline ends came to 12 bases. Germline V gene sequence: CDR1 SGDLS, CDR2 YYNGEE. Complete variable domain (other parts from reference TRBV9 and TRBJ2-1): DSGVTQTPKHLITATGQRVTLRCSPRSGDLSVYWYQQSLDQGLQFLIQYYNGEERAKGNILERFSAQQFPDLHSELNLSSLELGDSALYFCASSVAGGVNNEQFFGPGTRLTVL.

The chain carries TRBV15 and TRBJ1-3; D gene ambiguous. V shed 0 bases and J shed 0 bases, with 6 bases lying between them. The CDR3 is 15 residues long. Germline V CDR1 and CDR2: LNHNV, YYDKDF (reference sequence). The CDR3 loop is CATSRDFGSGNTIYF. DNA for the CDR3: TGTGCCACCAGCAGAGATTTCGGCTCTGGAAACACCATATATTTT. Full variable domain (remainder filled in from reference TRBV15 and TRBJ1-3): DAMVIQNPRYQVTQFGKPVTLSCSQTLNHNVMYWYQQKSSQAPKLLFHYYDKDFNNEADTPDNFQSRRPNTSFCFLDIRSPGLGDTAMYLCATSRDFGSGNTIYFGEGSWLTVV.

The chain uses TRBV19 and TRBJ1-1; D ambiguous. V was shortened by 7 bases and J by 5 bases, with 14 bases between the two germline ends. The V gene's germline CDR1 is LNHDA and CDR2 SQIVND (reference sequence). This CDR3 region has 13 residues. The chain's CDR3 is CASKEERETEAFF. DNA for the CDR3: TGTGCCAGTAAGGAGGAGAGGGAGACTGAAGCTTTCTTT.

This clone was seen only a few times. The chain links TRBV7-2 to TRBJ1-1; D might be TRBD1 (6 bases). There are 13 residues in the CDR3. The germline V and J ends were trimmed by 1 base and 7 bases, with 10 bases remaining between them. Germline loops: CDR1 SGHTA, CDR2 FQGNSA. The CDR3 sequence is CASSLGGLSEAFF. As DNA, the CDR3 is TGTGCCAGCAGCTTAGGGGGGCTGAGTGAAGCTTTCTTT.

This clone was seen a few times. The V and J genes are TRBV14 and TRBJ1-6, with no clear D. CDR1 and CDR2 (germline): SGHDN, FVKESK. V was clipped by 3 bases and J by 3 bases, with 9 bases between them. The CDR3 contains 15 residues. The CDR3 region is CASSHRDNYNSPLHF. The CDR3 DNA sequence: TGTGCCAGCAGCCACCGTGATAACTATAATTCACCCCTCCACTTT.

The chain couples TRBV4-1 to TRBJ1-2; 7 bases agree with TRBD1. The CDR3 is 16 amino acids. With 4 bases clipped from V and 1 base from J, the junction kept 9 bases outside the gene matches. Germline lookup yields CDR1 MGHRA and CDR2 YSYEKL. This CDR3 reads CASSRVGWDSNYGYTF. CDR3 coding DNA: TGCGCCAGCAGCCGGGTTGGTTGGGACAGTAACTATGGCTACACCTTC.

The rearrangement uses TRBV7-8 and TRBJ2-1; 11 positions agree with TRBD2. The length of the CDR3 is 17 residues. The ends lost 2 bases at V and 1 base at J; junction bases unmatched: 4. Germline CDR1 is SGHVS and CDR2 is FQNEAQ. The CDR3 sequence: CASSLSSGGPSYNEQFF. In DNA, the CDR3 is TGTGCCAGCAGCTTATCTAGCGGGGGGCCTTCCTACAATGAGCAGTTCTTC.

This clone has a handful of counts. The sample carries other DNA sequences with the same CDR3. This chain joins TRBV2 and TRBJ1-1; possible D gene TRBD1, 5 bases. This CDR3 is built from 14 residues. Trimming shortened V by 3 bases and J by 4 bases, and 12 bases separated the two germline ends. Looked up from germline, CDR1 is SNHLY and CDR2 is FYNNEI. CDR3 sequence: CASSEQERGTEAFF. The DNA for the CDR3 is TGTGCCAGCAGTGAGCAGGAAAGGGGCACTGAAGCTTTCTTT.

V gene TRBV7-2 combines with J gene TRBJ2-3, with D hard to call. CDR1 and CDR2 (germline): SGHTA, FQGNSA. This CDR3 has 15 amino acids. Trimming removed 1 base at V and 3 bases at J, with 11 bases between. The chain's CDR3 is CASSLGSRRTDTQYF. The CDR3 DNA sequence: TGTGCCAGCAGCTTAGGTAGCAGAAGAACAGATACGCAGTATTTT.

V and J are TRBV10-3 and TRBJ2-3, with TRBD1 as a possible D gene (5 bases). Germline assignment: CDR1 ENHRY and CDR2 SYGVKD. V lost 3 bases to trimming and J lost 2 bases, with 12 bases between them. CDR3 length: 15 amino acids. CDR3 protein: CAISEPLQDTDTQYF. For the CDR3, the DNA is TGTGCCATCAGTGAACCTTTACAGGACACAGATACGCAGTATTTT.

The chain joins TRBV18 to TRBJ1-3; D unclear. V lost 3 bases and J lost 6, with 18 bases in between. There are 16 residues in the CDR3. Germline-derived CDR1 and CDR2 are KGHSH and LQKENI. The CDR3 DNA reads TGTGCCAGCTCACCGACGGAAAGTACACGGACAAACACCATATATTTT. This translates into CASSPTESTRTNTIYF.

The rearrangement uses TRBV7-2 and TRBJ2-2, with D perhaps TRBD2 (5 bases). Trimming removed 2 bases at V and 5 bases at J, with 9 bases between. This CDR3 contains 14 residues. CDR1 is SGHTA, CDR2 FQGNSA, per germline. This CDR3 reads CASSLRRGTGELFF. DNA of the CDR3: TGTGCCAGCAGCTTACGACGGGGAACCGGGGAGCTGTTTTTT. Based on the CDR3 plus reference TRBV7-2 and TRBJ2-2, the full variable domain is GAGVSQSPSNKVTEKGKDVELRCDPISGHTALYWYRQSLGQGLEFLIYFQGNSAPDKSGLPSDRFSAERTGGSVSTLTIQRTQQEDSAVYLCASSLRRGTGELFFGEGSRLTVL.

The table lists this clone with a count of one. This sequence joins TRBV18 and TRBJ1-5; 7 positions agree with TRBD1. CDR3 size: 21 residues. Germline values: CDR1 KGHSH, CDR2 LQKENI. V trimming: 3 bases; J trimming: 3 bases; junction bases outside the gene matches: 23. The CDR3 loop is CASSPGSLGTATPGYNQPQHF. The CDR3 coding sequence is TGTGCCAGCTCACCGGGTAGTTTAGGGACAGCAACCCCGGGCTACAATCAGCCCCAGCATTTT.

The chain joins TRBV3-1 (or the pseudogene TRBV3-2) to TRBJ2-1, with 11 positions matching TRBD2. This CDR3 comprises 17 residues. Germline V gene lookup returns CDR1 LGHDT and CDR2 YNNKEL (reference sequence). With V trimmed by 2 bases and J by 8 bases, 11 bases remained unmatched. Here the CDR3 reads CASSQRLGLAGGDEQFF. The CDR3 nucleotides are TGTGCCAGCAGCCAAAGATTGGGGCTAGCGGGGGGCGATGAGCAGTTCTTC.

Notes on this clone: The same CDR3 is also encoded by other DNA sequences in this sample. The genes are TRBV7-9 and TRBJ1-5; no definite D call. Between the trimmed V and J ends, which lost 3 bases and 3 bases, there was a span of 3 bases. The germline gives CDR1 SEHNR, CDR2 FQNEAQ (reference sequence). CDR3 length: 12 amino acids. CDR3 loop: CASSFSNQPQHF. CDR3 DNA sequence: TGTGCCAGCAGCTTCTCCAATCAGCCCCAGCATTTT.